A single sample gave rise to the 10 T cell receptor beta chains below, sequenced in a study of blood T cell repertoires in COVID-19. Profiling relied on immunoSEQ multiplex PCR, and the TCRdb table lists in-frame clones only, not all of them. The sample lists about 150,000 clones; 70% to 85% were seen once. The sample taken for sequencing was peripheral blood. These receptors all stem from a man between 60 and 70 years old with COVID-19, enrolled during active disease.

This clone was seen a handful of times. The chain recombines TRBV13 with TRBJ1-2, with D unclear. This CDR3 has 14 residues. The germline gives CDR1 PRHDT, CDR2 FYEKMQ (reference sequence). Trimming stripped 3 bases from V and 2 bases from J, with 10 bases between. The CDR3 sequence is CASSLAQMNYGYTF. CDR3 nucleotides: TGTGCCAGCAGCTTGGCCCAGATGAACTATGGCTACACCTTC. Full variable domain (rest looked up from reference TRBV13 and TRBJ1-2): AAGVIQSPRHLIKEKRETATLKCYPIPRHDTVYWYQQGPGQDPQFLISFYEKMQSDKGSIPDRFSAQQFSDYHSELNMSSLELGDSALYFCASSLAQMNYGYTFGSGTRLTVV.

This CDR3 is CAWSPTGIEQYF. The CDR3 bases are TGTGCCTGGAGTCCGACTGGAATCGAGCAGTACTTC. The J gene is TRBJ2-7, the V gene TRBV30; D gene uncertain. V was shortened by 2 bases and J by 6 bases, with 11 bases between the two germline ends. Germline CDR1 reads GTSNPN; CDR2 reads SVGIG (reference sequence). This CDR3 region has 12 residues. Using reference TRBV30 and TRBJ2-7 for the parts outside the CDR3, the full variable domain is SQTIHQWPATLVQPVGSPLSLECTVEGTSNPNLYWYRQAAGRGLQLLFYSVGIGQISSEVPQNLSASRPQDRQFILSSKKLLLSDSGFYLCAWSPTGIEQYFGPGTRLTVT.

The chain links TRBV28 to TRBJ1-5, with 9 bases that match TRBD1. Germline-derived CDR1 and CDR2 are MDHEN and SYDVKM. The junction had 7 bases not matched to a gene; V was cut back by 5 bases and J by 2 bases. CDR3 length: 16 residues. CDR3: CASSPLTGGGNQPQHF. The CDR3 DNA is TGTGCCAGCAGTCCACTGACAGGGGGAGGCAATCAGCCCCAGCATTTT. The complete variable domain, with remaining parts taken from reference TRBV28 and TRBJ1-5, reads DVKVTQSSRYLVKRTGEKVFLECVQDMDHENMFWYRQDPGLGLRLIYFSYDVKMKEKGDIPEGYSVSREKKERFSLILESASTNQTSMYLCASSPLTGGGNQPQHFGDGTRLSIL.

The chain recombines TRBV5-1 with TRBJ2-6; 10 nucleotides match TRBD1. Germline CDR1 reads SGHRS; CDR2 reads YFSETQ. With 4 bases clipped from V and 3 bases from J, the junction kept 10 bases outside the gene matches. This CDR3 contains 18 residues. DNA of the CDR3: TGCGCCAGCAGCCCCACCCCGGGACAGGGGAGTGGGGCCAACGTCCTGACTTTC. As protein: CASSPTPGQGSGANVLTF.

J is TRBJ1-2 and V is TRBV6-1; 8 bases are a match to TRBD1. The germline V gene encodes CDR1 MNHNS and CDR2 SASEGT. The V and J ends lost 1 base and 8 bases, in that order; junction bases with no gene match: 9. There are 15 residues in the CDR3. The CDR3 region has the DNA TGTGCCAGCAGTGAAGTAGGGACAGGAAGGAGGGGCTACACCTTC. Amino acid sequence: CASSEVGTGRRGYTF.

The chain is built from TRBV10-3 and TRBJ1-2; D might be TRBD1 (5 bases). This CDR3 is built from 14 residues. Deletions cut 6 bases from V and 7 bases from J, with 18 bases between. The germline gives CDR1 ENHRY, CDR2 SYGVKD. CDR3 DNA: TGTGCCATCAGCCACGACAGCTTGGGGTCTGGCTACACCTTC. Translation gives CAISHDSLGSGYTF.

This sequence joins TRBV7-9 and TRBJ1-6, with D unclear. The ends were cut back, 4 bases at V and 11 bases at J, with 9 bases in the middle. CDR1 and CDR2 (germline): SEHNR, FQNEAQ (reference sequence). The CDR3 extends over 12 amino acids. CDR3 nucleotides: TGTGCCAGCAGCTGGGCCGGGGCACCCCTCCACTTT. This gives the protein CASSWAGAPLHF.

The chain joins TRBV5-1 to TRBJ1-4; 11 nucleotides line up with TRBD1. The ends lost 4 bases at V and 4 bases at J; junction bases unmatched: 6. The CDR3 loop spans 16 amino acids. The germline V gene encodes CDR1 SGHRS and CDR2 YFSETQ. The CDR3 sequence is CASSPGTGGSNEKLFF. The CDR3 DNA follows: TGCGCCAGCAGCCCCGGGACAGGGGGTAGTAATGAAAAACTGTTTTTT.

The genes are TRBV28 and TRBJ1-2, with TRBD1 identical over 8 bases. Trimming cost V 7 bases and J 7 bases; bases outside gene matches: 8. CDR1 MDHEN and CDR2 SYDVKM come from the germline V gene. This CDR3 has 13 amino acids. CDR3 region: CASTQDRVRGYTF. CDR3 DNA: TGTGCCAGCACTCAGGACAGGGTACGTGGCTACACCTTC.

The chain combines TRBV19 with TRBJ2-2, with 7 positions matching TRBD2. J lost 5 bases, V lost 5 bases, and 8 bases had no gene match. CDR1 and CDR2 from the germline V gene are LNHDA and SQIVND (reference sequence). This CDR3 is 15 amino acids long. CDR3 nucleotide sequence: TGTGCCAGTAGTGTAACCGGGACTACGACCGGGGAGCTGTTTTTT. Translation: CASSVTGTTTGELFF. Based on the CDR3 plus reference TRBV19 and TRBJ2-2, the full variable domain is DGGITQSPKYLFRKEGQNVTLSCEQNLNHDAMYWYRQDPGQGLRLIYYSQIVNDFQKGDIAEGYSVSREKKESFPLTVTSAQKNPTAFYLCASSVTGTTTGELFFGEGSRLTVL.